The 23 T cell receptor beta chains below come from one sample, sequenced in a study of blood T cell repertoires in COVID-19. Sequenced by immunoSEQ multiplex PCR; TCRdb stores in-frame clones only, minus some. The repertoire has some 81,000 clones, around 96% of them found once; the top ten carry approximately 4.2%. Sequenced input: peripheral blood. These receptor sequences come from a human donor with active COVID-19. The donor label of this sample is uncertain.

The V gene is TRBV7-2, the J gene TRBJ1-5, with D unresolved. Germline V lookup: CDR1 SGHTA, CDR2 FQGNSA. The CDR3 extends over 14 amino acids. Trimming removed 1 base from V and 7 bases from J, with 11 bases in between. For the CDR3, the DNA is TGTGCCAGCAGCTTAGGAGGGATTGAACAGCCCCAGCATTTT. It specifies CASSLGGIEQPQHF.

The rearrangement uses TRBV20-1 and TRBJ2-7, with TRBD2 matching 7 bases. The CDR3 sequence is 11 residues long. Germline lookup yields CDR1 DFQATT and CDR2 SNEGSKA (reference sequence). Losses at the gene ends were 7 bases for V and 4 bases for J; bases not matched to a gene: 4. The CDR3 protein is CSVAGDYEQYF. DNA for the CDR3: TGCAGTGTAGCGGGTGATTACGAGCAGTACTTC.

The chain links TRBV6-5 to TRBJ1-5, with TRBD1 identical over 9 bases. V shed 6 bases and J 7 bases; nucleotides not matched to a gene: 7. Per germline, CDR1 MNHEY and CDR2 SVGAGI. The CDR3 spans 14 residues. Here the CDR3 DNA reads TGTGCCAGCAGAAAAGGACAGGGGAGACAGCCCCAGCATTTT. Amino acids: CASRKGQGRQPQHF.

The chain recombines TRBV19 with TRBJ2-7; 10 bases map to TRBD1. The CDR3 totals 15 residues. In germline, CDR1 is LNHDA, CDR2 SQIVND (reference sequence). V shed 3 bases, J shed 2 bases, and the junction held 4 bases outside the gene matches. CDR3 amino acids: CASSMRDRGPYEQYF. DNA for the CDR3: TGTGCCAGTAGTATGAGGGACAGGGGTCCCTACGAGCAGTACTTC.

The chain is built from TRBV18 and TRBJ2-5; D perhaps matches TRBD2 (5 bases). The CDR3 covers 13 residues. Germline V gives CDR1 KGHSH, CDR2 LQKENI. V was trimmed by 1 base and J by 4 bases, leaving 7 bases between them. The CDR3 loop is CASSPLAGETQYF. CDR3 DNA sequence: TGTGCCAGCTCACCACTCGCGGGAGAGACCCAGTACTTC.

The CDR3 DNA reads as TGTGCCAGCAGTGAATTTGAGGGCCCTCCTTCCTACGAGCAGTACTTC. Translation: CASSEFEGPPSYEQYF. V and J are TRBV25-1 and TRBJ2-7; weak D call: TRBD2 (5 bases). Trimming stripped 1 base from V and 1 base from J, with 14 bases between. The CDR3 consists of 16 residues. Germline CDR1 and CDR2: MGHDK and SYGVNS.

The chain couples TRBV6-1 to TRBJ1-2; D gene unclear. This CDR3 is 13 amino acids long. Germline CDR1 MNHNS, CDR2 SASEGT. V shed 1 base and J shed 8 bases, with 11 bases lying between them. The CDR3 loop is CASSEDGRTGYTF. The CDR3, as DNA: TGTGCCAGCAGTGAAGATGGCCGCACAGGCTACACCTTC.

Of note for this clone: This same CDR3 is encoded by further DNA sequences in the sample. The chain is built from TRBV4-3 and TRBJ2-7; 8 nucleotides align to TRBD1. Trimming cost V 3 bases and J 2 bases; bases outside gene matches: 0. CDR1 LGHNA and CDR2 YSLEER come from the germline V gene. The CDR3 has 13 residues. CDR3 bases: TGCGCCAGCAGCCAGGACAGGGCCTACGAGCAGTACTTC. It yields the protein CASSQDRAYEQYF.

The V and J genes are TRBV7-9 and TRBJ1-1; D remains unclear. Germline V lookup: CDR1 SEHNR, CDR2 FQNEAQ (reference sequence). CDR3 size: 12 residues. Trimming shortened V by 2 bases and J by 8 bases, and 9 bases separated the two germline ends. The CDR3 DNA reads TGTGCCAGCAGCTTATTCGGCAGGGAAGCTTTCTTT. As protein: CASSLFGREAFF.

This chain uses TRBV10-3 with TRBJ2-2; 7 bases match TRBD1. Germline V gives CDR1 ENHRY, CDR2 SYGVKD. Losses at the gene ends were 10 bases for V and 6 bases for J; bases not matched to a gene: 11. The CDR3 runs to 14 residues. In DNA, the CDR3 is TGTGCCACTTCCGGGACAGATTTGGCCGGGGAGCTGTTTTTT. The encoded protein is CATSGTDLAGELFF.

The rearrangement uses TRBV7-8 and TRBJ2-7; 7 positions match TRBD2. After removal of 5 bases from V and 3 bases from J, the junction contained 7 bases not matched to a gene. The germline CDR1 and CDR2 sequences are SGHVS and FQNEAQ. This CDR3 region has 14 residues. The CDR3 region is CASSPSGRSYEQYF. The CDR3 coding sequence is TGTGCCAGCAGCCCTAGCGGACGGAGCTACGAGCAGTACTTC.

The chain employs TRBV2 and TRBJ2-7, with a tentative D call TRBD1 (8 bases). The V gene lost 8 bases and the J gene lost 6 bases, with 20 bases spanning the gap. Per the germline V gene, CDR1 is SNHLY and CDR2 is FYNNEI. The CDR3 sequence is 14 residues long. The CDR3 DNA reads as TGTGCCAGCGGACAGGGAGGGAGTCTCGGCGAGCAGTACTTC. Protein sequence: CASGQGGSLGEQYF.

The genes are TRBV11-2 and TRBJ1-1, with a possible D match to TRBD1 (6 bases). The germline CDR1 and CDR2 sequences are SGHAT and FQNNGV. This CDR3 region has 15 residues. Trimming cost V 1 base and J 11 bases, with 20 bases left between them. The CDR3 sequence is CASSLVAPGVDEAFF. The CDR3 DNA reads TGTGCCAGCAGCTTAGTTGCCCCAGGGGTTGATGAGGCTTTCTTT.

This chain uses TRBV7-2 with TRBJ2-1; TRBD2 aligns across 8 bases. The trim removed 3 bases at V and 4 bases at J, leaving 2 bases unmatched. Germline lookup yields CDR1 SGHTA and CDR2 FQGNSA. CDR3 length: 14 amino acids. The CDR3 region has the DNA TGTGCCAGCAGCTTTAGCGGGATATACAATGAGCAGTTCTTC. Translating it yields CASSFSGIYNEQFF.

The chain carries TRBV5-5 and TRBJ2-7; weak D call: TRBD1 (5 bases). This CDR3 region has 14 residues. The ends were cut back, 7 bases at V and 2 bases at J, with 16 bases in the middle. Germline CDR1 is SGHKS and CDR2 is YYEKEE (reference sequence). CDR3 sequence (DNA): TGTGCCAGCCGCCCCCAGGGTCTAACCTACGAGCAGTACTTC. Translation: CASRPQGLTYEQYF.

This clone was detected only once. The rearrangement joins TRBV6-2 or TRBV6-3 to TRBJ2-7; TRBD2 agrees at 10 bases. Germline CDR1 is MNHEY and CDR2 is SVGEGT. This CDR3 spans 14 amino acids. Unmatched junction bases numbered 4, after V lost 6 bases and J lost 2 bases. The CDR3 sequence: CASSRTSGTYEQYF. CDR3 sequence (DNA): TGTGCCAGCAGCCGGACTAGCGGAACCTACGAGCAGTACTTC.

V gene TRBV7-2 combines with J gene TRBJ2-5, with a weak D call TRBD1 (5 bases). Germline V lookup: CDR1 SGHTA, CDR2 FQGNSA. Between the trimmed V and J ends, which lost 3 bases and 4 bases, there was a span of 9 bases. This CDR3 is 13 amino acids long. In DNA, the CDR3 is TGTGCCAGCAGCTTCCCAGGGCCAGAGACCCAGTACTTC. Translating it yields CASSFPGPETQYF.

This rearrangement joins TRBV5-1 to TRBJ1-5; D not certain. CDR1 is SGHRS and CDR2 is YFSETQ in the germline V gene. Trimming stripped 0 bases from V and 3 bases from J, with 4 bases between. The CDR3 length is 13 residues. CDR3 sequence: CASSLDHNQPQHF. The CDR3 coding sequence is TGCGCCAGCAGCTTGGATCACAATCAGCCCCAGCATTTT.

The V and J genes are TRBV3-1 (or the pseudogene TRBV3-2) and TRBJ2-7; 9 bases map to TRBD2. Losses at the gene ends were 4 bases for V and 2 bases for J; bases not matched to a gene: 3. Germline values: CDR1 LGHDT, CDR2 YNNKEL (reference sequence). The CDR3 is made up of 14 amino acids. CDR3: CASSRGGGAYEQYF. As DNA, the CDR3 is TGTGCCAGCAGCCGGGGCGGGGGGGCCTACGAGCAGTACTTC.

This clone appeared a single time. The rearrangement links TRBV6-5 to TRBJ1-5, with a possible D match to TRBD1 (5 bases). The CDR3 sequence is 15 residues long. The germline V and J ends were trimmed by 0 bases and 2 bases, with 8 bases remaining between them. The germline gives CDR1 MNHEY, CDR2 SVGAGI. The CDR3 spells CASSYSGQGNQPQHF. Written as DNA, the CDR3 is TGTGCCAGCAGTTACTCCGGACAAGGCAATCAGCCCCAGCATTTT.

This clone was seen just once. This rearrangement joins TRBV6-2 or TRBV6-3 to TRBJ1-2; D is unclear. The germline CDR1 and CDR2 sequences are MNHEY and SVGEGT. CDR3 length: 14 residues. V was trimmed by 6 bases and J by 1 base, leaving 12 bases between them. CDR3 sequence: CASSLTPGNYGYTF. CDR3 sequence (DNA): TGTGCCAGCAGCCTAACCCCGGGTAACTATGGCTACACCTTC.

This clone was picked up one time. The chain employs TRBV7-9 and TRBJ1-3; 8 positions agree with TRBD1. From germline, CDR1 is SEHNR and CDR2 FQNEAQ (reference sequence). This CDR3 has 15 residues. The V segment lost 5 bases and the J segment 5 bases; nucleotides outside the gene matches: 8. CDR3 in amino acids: CASSQLQGARNTIYF. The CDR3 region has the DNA TGTGCCAGCAGCCAACTGCAGGGGGCAAGAAACACCATATATTTT.

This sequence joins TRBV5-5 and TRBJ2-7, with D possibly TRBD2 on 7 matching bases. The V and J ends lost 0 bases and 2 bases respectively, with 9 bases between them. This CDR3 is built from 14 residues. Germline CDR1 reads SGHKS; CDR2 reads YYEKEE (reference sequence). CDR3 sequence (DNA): TGTGCCAGCAGCTTGGACGGGGGGCCCTACGAGCAGTACTTC. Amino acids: CASSLDGGPYEQYF.